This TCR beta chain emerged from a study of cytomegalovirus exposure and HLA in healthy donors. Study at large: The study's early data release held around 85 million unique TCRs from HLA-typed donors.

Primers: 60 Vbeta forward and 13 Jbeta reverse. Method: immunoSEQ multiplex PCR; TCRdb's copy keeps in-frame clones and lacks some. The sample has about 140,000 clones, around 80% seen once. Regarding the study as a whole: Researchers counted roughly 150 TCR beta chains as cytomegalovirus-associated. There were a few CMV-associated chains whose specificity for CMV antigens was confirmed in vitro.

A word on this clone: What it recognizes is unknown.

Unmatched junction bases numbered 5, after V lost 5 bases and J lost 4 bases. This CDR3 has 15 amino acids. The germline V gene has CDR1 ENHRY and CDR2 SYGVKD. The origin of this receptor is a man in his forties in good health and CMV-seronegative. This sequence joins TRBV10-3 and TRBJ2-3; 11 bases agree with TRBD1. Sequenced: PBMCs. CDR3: CAISRTGGSADTQYF. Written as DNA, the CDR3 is TGTGCCATCAGTAGGACAGGGGGCAGCGCAGATACGCAGTATTTT.